This TCR beta chain was sequenced for a study of cytomegalovirus exposure and HLA in healthy donors (dated by TCRdb to the late 2010s). Regarding the complete study: The 500 to 700 repertoires of the first cohort and the roughly 110 validation repertoires were produced on the same platform, according to a later analysis. The study aimed to test whether signatures of past pathogen exposure could be identified by cataloging public T cell receptors. Along with the 666-subject first cohort, a separate validation cohort of over a hundred different subjects was used. The study combined high-throughput TCR immunosequencing, statistical association of individual TCRs with disease status, and machine learning to predict cytomegalovirus infection status. The research as a whole found: A later analysis had no HLA typing for the validation cohort, so co-occurrence there was scored across all 120 or so repertoires. Subsequent analysis determined that TCRs grouped into clusters in the first cohort also showed a tendency toward co-occurrence across the roughly 120 validation repertoires, and 90% to 95% of cluster scores exceeded 0. The classifier was reported to diagnose cytomegalovirus status with high specificity and sensitivity in both the original cohort and the validation cohort. A few of the identified cytomegalovirus-associated TCR beta chains were confirmed in vitro to be specific for cytomegalovirus antigens. Most TCR sequences were observed very rarely across donors, whereas some public TCRs were present in many individuals. The authors suggested that the approach could potentially be extended to other disease states and immunological phenotypes. A total of 150 to 200 TCR beta chains were listed by the study as associated with cytomegalovirus.

The donors were included in the validation cohort of over a hundred subjects, a group kept apart from the approximately 700-subject first cohort. The library came from the immunoSEQ multiplex PCR assay. In the original analysis: To diagnose cytomegalovirus status from the catalog of TCR beta chain sequences, a statistical classification framework was built. TCRdb carries this immuneACCESS record with in-frame sequences only. Its versions omit some clonotypes, under half of them owing to an unresolved V gene in the studies checked, with the rest unexplained. The V and J calls and the clone size are those of that table, but D and trimming were determined from the DNA. The sample contains 300,000 to 450,000 clones, 70% to 90% of them found a single time. The top ten constitute approximately 0.86% of the sample. On this clone: What antigen it recognizes has not been identified. Nothing much larger sits one base from this clone, and base qualities are not available.

The CDR3 has 13 amino acids, counting the end cysteine and phenylalanine. Only the CDR3 part of the read is kept: 39 bases, read in frame from the first base. Unmatched junction bases come to 5, with V trimmed by 0 bases and J by 10 bases. The germline V gene sets CDR1 to MGHRA and CDR2 to YSYEKL. Recombination joined TRBV4-1 with TRBJ1-2, with 7 bases matching TRBD1. This clonotype was sampled from a woman aged 18-35 years in good health and CMV-seronegative. Specimen: PBMCs. The CDR3 in this case is CASSQEQGTAYTF. DNA sequence: TGCGCCAGCAGCCAAGAACAGGGGACCGCCTACACCTTC.